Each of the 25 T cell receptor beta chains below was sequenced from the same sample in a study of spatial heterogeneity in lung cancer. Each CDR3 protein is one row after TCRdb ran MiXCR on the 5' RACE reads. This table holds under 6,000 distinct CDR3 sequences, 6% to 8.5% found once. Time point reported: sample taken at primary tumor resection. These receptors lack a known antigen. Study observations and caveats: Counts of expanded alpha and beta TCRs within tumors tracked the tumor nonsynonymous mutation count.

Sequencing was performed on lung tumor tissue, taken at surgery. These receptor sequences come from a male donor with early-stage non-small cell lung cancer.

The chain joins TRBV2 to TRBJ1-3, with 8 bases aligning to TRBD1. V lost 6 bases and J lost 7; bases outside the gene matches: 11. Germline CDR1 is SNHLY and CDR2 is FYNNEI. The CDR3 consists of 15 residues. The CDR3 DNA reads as TGTGCCAGCAGGGCCGGACAGGGAATTGGCAACACCATATATTTT. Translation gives CASRAGQGIGNTIYF.

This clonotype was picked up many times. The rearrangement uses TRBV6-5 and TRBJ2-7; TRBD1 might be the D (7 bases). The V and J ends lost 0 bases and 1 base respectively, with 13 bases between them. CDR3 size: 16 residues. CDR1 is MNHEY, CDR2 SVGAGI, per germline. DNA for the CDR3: TGTGCCAGCAGTTACTCGGGCGGGACAGTTTCCTACGAGCAGTACTTC. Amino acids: CASSYSGGTVSYEQYF.

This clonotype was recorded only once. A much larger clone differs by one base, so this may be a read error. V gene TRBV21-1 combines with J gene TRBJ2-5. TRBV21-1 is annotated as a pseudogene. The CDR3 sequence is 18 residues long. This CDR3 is CVSSRACVGRIPTETQYF. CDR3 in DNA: TGTGTCAGCAGCAGAGCCTGTGTCGGACGGATACCGACTGAGACCCAGTACTTC.

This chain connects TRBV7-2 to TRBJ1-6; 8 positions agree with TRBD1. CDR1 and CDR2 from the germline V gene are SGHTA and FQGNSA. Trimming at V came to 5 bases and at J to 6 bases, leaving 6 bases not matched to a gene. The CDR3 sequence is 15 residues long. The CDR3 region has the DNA TGTGCCAGCAGCGTGGGACAGGATCCTAATTCACCCCTCCACTTT. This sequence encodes CASSVGQDPNSPLHF.

The chain's CDR3 is CASFKQGAQNTEAFF. The CDR3 DNA is TGTGCCAGCTTTAAACAGGGGGCACAGAACACTGAAGCTTTCTTT. The chain has TRBV18 and TRBJ1-1; the match to TRBD1 covers 9 bases. Germline loops: CDR1 KGHSH, CDR2 LQKENI. V trimming: 7 bases; J trimming: 1 base; junction bases outside the gene matches: 7. The CDR3 runs 15 residues.

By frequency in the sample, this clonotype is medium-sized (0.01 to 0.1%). DNA of the CDR3: TGTGCCAGCAGCGTAGATGGCCATCAGCCTTACGAGCAGTACTTC. Residues: CASSVDGHQPYEQYF. The V and J genes are TRBV9 and TRBJ2-7, with D unresolved. Looked up from germline, CDR1 is SGDLS and CDR2 is YYNGEE. V was trimmed by 0 bases and J by 4 bases, leaving 14 bases between them. This CDR3 region has 15 residues.

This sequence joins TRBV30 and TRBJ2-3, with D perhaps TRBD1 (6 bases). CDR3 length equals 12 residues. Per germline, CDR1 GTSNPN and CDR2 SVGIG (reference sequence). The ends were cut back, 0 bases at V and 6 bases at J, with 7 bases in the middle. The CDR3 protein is CAWSVGGDTQYF. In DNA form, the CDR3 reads TGTGCCTGGAGTGTAGGGGGTGATACGCAGTATTTT.

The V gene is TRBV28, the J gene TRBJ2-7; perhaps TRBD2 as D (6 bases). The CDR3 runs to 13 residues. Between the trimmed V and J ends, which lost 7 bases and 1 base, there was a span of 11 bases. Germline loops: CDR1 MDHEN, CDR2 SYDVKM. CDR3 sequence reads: CASKISGSYEQYF. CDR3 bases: TGTGCCAGCAAAATTAGCGGTTCCTACGAGCAGTACTTC.

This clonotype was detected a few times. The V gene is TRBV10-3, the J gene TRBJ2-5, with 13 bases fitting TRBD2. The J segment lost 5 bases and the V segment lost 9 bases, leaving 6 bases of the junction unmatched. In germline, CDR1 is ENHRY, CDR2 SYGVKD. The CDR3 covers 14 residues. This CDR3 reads CAISGTSGDETQYF. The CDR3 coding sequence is TGTGCCATTTCAGGGACTAGCGGGGATGAGACCCAGTACTTC.

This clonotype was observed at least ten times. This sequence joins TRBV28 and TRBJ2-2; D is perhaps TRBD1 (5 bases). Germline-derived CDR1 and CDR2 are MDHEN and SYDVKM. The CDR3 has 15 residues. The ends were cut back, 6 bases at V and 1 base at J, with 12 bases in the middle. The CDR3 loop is CASRPTQGNTGELFF. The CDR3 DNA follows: TGTGCCAGCAGGCCAACTCAGGGGAACACCGGGGAGCTGTTTTTT.

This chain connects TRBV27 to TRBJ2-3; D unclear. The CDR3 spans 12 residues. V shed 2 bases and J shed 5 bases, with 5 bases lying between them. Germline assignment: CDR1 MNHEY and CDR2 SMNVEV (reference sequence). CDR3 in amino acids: CASSLVGDTQYF. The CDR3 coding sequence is TGTGCCAGCAGTTTAGTGGGAGATACGCAGTATTTT.

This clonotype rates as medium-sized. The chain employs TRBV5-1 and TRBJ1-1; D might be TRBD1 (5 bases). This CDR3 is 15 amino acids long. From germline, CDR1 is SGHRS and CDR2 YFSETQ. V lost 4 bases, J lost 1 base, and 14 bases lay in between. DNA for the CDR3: TGCGCCAGCAGCACCTGGGACGGCTCGAACACTGAAGCTTTCTTT. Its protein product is CASSTWDGSNTEAFF.

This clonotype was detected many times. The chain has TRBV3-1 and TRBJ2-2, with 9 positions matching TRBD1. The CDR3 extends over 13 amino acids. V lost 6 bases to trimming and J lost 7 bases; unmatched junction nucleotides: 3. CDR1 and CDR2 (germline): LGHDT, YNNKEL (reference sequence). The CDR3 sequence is CASRTGGHGELFF. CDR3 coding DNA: TGTGCCAGCAGAACAGGGGGCCACGGGGAGCTGTTTTTT.

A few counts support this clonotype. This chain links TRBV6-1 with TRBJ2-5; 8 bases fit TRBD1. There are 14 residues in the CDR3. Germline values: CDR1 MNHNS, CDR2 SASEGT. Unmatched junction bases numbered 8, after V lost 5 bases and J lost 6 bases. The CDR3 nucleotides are TGTGCCAGCAGTATACGACAGGGGCTGCAGACCCAGTACTTC. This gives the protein CASSIRQGLQTQYF.

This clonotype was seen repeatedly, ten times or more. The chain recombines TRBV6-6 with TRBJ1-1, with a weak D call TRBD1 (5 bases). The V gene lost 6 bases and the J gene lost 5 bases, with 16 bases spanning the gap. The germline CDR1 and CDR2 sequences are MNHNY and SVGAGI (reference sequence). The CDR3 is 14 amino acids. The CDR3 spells CASRAGTLGTEAFF. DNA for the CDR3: TGTGCCAGCAGGGCCGGGACCTTGGGAACTGAAGCTTTCTTT.

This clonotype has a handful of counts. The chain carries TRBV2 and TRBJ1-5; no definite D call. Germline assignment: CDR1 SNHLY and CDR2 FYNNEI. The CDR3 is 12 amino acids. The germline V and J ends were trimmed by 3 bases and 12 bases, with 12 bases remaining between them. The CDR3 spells CASSDSMDFQHF. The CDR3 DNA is TGTGCCAGCAGTGATAGTATGGATTTCCAGCATTTT.

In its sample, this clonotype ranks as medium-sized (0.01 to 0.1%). CDR3: CASSEAGQGNEKLFF. For the CDR3, the DNA is TGTGCCAGCAGTGAAGCGGGACAGGGTAATGAAAAACTGTTTTTT. The rearrangement links TRBV2 to TRBJ1-4; 9 bases agree with TRBD1. This CDR3 comprises 15 residues. Per germline, CDR1 SNHLY and CDR2 FYNNEI. With 0 bases clipped from V and 4 bases from J, the junction kept 0 bases outside the gene matches.

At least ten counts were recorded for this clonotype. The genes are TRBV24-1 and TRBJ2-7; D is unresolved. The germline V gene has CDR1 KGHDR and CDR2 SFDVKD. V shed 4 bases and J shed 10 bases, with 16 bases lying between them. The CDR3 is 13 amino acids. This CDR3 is CATSEPDSTLQYF. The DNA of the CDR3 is TGTGCCACCAGTGAGCCCGACTCTACTCTACAGTACTTC.

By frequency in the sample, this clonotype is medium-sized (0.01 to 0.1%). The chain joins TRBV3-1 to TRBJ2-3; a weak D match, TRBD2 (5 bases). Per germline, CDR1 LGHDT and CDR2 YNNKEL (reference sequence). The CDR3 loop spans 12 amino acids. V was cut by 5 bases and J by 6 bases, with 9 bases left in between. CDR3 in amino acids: CASSATRDTQYF. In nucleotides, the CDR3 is TGTGCCAGCAGCGCCACTAGGGATACGCAGTATTTT.

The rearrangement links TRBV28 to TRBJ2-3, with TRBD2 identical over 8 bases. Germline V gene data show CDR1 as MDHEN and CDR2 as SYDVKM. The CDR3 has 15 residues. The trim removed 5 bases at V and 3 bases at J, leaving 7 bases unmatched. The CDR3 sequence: CASSTLGLVTDTQYF. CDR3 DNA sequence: TGTGCCAGCAGTACTTTGGGACTAGTTACAGATACGCAGTATTTT.

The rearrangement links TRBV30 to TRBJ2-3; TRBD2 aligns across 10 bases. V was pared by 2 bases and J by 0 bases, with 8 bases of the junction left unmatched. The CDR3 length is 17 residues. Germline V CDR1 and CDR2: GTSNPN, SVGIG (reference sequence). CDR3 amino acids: CAWSTSGTSLSTDTQYF. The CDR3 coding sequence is TGTGCCTGGAGTACTAGCGGGACTTCGCTGAGCACAGATACGCAGTATTTT.

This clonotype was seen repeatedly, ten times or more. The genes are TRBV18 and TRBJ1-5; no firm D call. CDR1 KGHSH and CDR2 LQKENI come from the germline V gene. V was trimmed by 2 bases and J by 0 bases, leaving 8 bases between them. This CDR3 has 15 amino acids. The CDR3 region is CASSPTEYSNQPQHF. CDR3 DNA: TGTGCCAGCTCACCAACAGAGTATAGCAATCAGCCCCAGCATTTT. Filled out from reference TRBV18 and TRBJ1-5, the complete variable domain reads NAGVMQNPRHLVRRRGQEARLRCSPMKGHSHVYWYRQLPEEGLKFMVYLQKENIIDESGMPKERFSAEFPKEGPSILRIQQVVRGDSAAYFCASSPTEYSNQPQHFGDGTRLSIL.

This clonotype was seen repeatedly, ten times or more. CDR3 protein: CSVAIRESYTF. In DNA form, the CDR3 reads TGCAGCGTTGCCATCAGGGAAAGCTACACCTTC. The chain uses TRBV29-1 and TRBJ1-2, with TRBD1 as a possible D gene (5 bases). The ends were cut back, 4 bases at V and 9 bases at J, with 12 bases in the middle. The germline gives CDR1 SQVTM, CDR2 ANQGSEA. This CDR3 comprises 11 residues.

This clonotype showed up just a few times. The chain's CDR3 is CSARDSGAAYNSPLHF. The CDR3 nucleotides read TGCAGTGCTAGAGATTCAGGGGCGGCTTATAATTCACCCCTCCACTTT. The gene calls are TRBV20-1 and TRBJ1-6, with TRBD1 as a possible D gene (6 bases). The CDR3 extends over 16 amino acids. V was pared by 0 bases and J by 4 bases, with 13 bases between. Germline V gene lookup returns CDR1 DFQATT and CDR2 SNEGSKA (reference sequence).

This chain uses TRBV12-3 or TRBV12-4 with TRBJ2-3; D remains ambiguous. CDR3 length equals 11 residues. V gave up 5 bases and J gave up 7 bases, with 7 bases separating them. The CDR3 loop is CASSPLNTQYF. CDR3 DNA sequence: TGTGCCAGCAGTCCCTTGAATACGCAGTATTTT.